The 14 T cell receptor beta chains presented below share a single source sample, sequenced in a study of identical twins. In TCRdb, the 5' RACE reads were re-called with MiXCR into one record per CDR3 protein. Among some 97,000 distinct CDR3 sequences listed, about 5.6% were seen once. The specimen was memory T cells sorted from blood. Every receptor here comes from a woman in her 50s in good health.

This clonotype was found many times. This chain connects TRBV5-1 to TRBJ1-1, with D tentatively TRBD1 (6 bases). The germline gives CDR1 SGHRS, CDR2 YFSETQ. With 3 bases removed from V and 5 bases from J, the gap between germline ends came to 14 bases. This CDR3 is 14 amino acids long. CDR3 nucleotide sequence: TGCGCCAGCAGCTCTAACAGGGTATCAACTGAAGCTTTCTTT. Its protein is CASSSNRVSTEAFF.

This clonotype was counted ten times or more. This CDR3 is CSARVGSGNEQFF. Written as DNA, the CDR3 is TGCAGTGCTAGAGTAGGTAGCGGGAATGAGCAGTTCTTC. This sequence joins TRBV20-1 and TRBJ2-1, with TRBD2 matching 7 bases. This CDR3 has 13 amino acids. Looked up from germline, CDR1 is DFQATT and CDR2 is SNEGSKA (reference sequence). J was trimmed by 7 bases and V by 1 base; bases with no gene match: 4.

There are many counts of this clonotype. The genes are TRBV5-1 and TRBJ1-1; 7 nucleotides agree with TRBD1. This CDR3 has 14 amino acids. From germline, CDR1 is SGHRS and CDR2 YFSETQ. Losses at the gene ends were 4 bases for V and 3 bases for J; bases not matched to a gene: 6. CDR3 in amino acids: CASSGLGTDTEAFF. As DNA, the CDR3 is TGCGCCAGCAGCGGGCTTGGGACAGACACTGAAGCTTTCTTT. Variable domain in full (rest from reference TRBV5-1 and TRBJ1-1): KAGVTQTPRYLIKTRGQQVTLSCSPISGHRSVSWYQQTPGQGLQFLFEYFSETQRNKGNFPGRFSGRQFSNSRSEMNVSTLELGDSALYLCASSGLGTDTEAFFGQGTRLTVV.

This clonotype was detected ten times or more. This chain joins TRBV6-5 and TRBJ2-1, with 11 bases identical to TRBD2. The length of the CDR3 is 16 residues. After removal of 5 bases from V and 0 bases from J, the junction contained 3 bases not matched to a gene. Germline assignment: CDR1 MNHEY and CDR2 SVGAGI. CDR3 coding DNA: TGTGCCAGCAGTCTAGCGGGAGGAAGCTCCTACAATGAGCAGTTCTTC. Protein: CASSLAGGSSYNEQFF.

This clonotype was seen repeatedly, ten times or more. V and J are TRBV15 and TRBJ2-1, with 11 positions matching TRBD2. V lost 5 bases and J lost 15; bases outside the gene matches: 18. Germline CDR1 and CDR2: LNHNV and YYDKDF (reference sequence). The length of the CDR3 is 16 residues. The CDR3 spells CATSGGGTSGGGGAFF. CDR3 sequence (DNA): TGTGCCACCAGCGGTGGTGGGACTAGCGGCGGAGGGGGTGCGTTCTTC.

This clonotype was counted ten times or more. The V and J genes are TRBV5-6 and TRBJ2-7; maybe TRBD2 (5 bases). CDR1 SGHDT and CDR2 YYEEEE come from the germline V gene. V shed 5 bases and J shed 3 bases, with 15 bases lying between them. The length of the CDR3 is 14 residues. The CDR3 nucleotides are TGTGCCAGCAGTGACGGACTGGACCTCTACGAGCAGTACTTC. Translated: CASSDGLDLYEQYF.

There are many counts of this clonotype. The V call is TRBV7-3, the J call TRBJ2-2; TRBD2 is a possible D gene (8 bases). Trimming shortened V by 5 bases and J by 5 bases, and 15 bases separated the two germline ends. CDR1 is SGHTA, CDR2 FQGTGA, per germline. CDR3 length equals 15 residues. CDR3 protein: CASSPVAGQTGELFF. The CDR3 bases are TGTGCCAGCAGCCCAGTAGCGGGACAGACCGGGGAGCTGTTTTTT.

In its sample, this clonotype was seen many times. This rearrangement joins TRBV12-3 or TRBV12-4 to TRBJ1-1; D is unresolved. The CDR3 is made up of 14 amino acids. V shed 1 base and J shed 0 bases, with 6 bases lying between them. CDR3 bases: TGTGCCAGCAGTTTAGGAGCCCTGAACACTGAAGCTTTCTTT. Translating it yields CASSLGALNTEAFF.

The genes are TRBV30 and TRBJ1-1; D is unresolved. V was cut by 3 bases and J by 1 base, with 6 bases left in between. Germline V lookup: CDR1 GTSNPN, CDR2 SVGIG (reference sequence). The CDR3 runs to 12 residues. CDR3 loop: CAWRATNTEAFF. The CDR3 nucleotides read TGTGCCTGGAGGGCAACGAACACTGAAGCTTTCTTT. Filled out from reference TRBV30 and TRBJ1-1, the complete variable domain reads SQTIHQWPATLVQPVGSPLSLECTVEGTSNPNLYWYRQAAGRGLQLLFYSVGIGQISSEVPQNLSASRPQDRQFILSSKKLLLSDSGFYLCAWRATNTEAFFGQGTRLTVV.

This clonotype was counted at least ten times. The chain combines TRBV5-1 with TRBJ1-6; 9 nucleotides agree with TRBD1. The J segment lost 8 bases and the V segment lost 4 bases, leaving 4 bases of the junction unmatched. CDR3 length: 14 residues. Germline-derived CDR1 and CDR2 are SGHRS and YFSETQ. CDR3 DNA sequence: TGCGCCAGCAGCGTACAGGGGGCCGATTCACCCCTCCACTTT. Translated, it gives CASSVQGADSPLHF.

Ten or more counts support this clonotype. The chain couples TRBV6-2 or TRBV6-3 to TRBJ2-6; D unresolved. The V gene lost 5 bases and the J gene lost 0 bases, with 8 bases spanning the gap. There are 15 residues in the CDR3. Germline values: CDR1 MNHEY, CDR2 SVGEGT. The CDR3 nucleotides read TGTGCCAGCAGTACTCCAGACTCTGGGGCCAACGTCCTGACTTTC. As protein: CASSTPDSGANVLTF.

Only a few counts were recorded for this clonotype. The chain recombines TRBV13 with TRBJ2-1; TRBD2 matches at 9 bases. The CDR3 has 15 residues. CDR1 is PRHDT and CDR2 is FYEKMQ in the germline V gene (reference sequence). The V segment lost 8 bases and the J segment 7 bases; nucleotides outside the gene matches: 12. In DNA form, the CDR3 reads TGTGCCAGCGCTGACCCTTTAGCGGGAGAAAATGAGCAGTTCTTC. This sequence encodes CASADPLAGENEQFF. The complete variable domain, with remaining parts taken from reference TRBV13 and TRBJ2-1, reads AAGVIQSPRHLIKEKRETATLKCYPIPRHDTVYWYQQGPGQDPQFLISFYEKMQSDKGSIPDRFSAQQFSDYHSELNMSSLELGDSALYFCASADPLAGENEQFFGPGTRLTVL.

This clonotype showed up many times. The V call is TRBV6-6, the J call TRBJ2-5, with D possibly matching TRBD2 (5 bases). CDR3 length: 13 residues. V was cut by 2 bases and J by 5 bases, with 9 bases left in between. Germline V lookup: CDR1 MNHNY, CDR2 SVGAGI (reference sequence). The CDR3 is CASSYGGGETQYF. DNA for the CDR3: TGTGCCAGCAGTTACGGAGGTGGGGAGACCCAGTACTTC.

In its sample, this clonotype was seen many times. DNA for the CDR3: TGTGCCACCAGTGGACAGGGCACAGATACGCAGTATTTT. The encoded protein is CATSGQGTDTQYF. The V gene is TRBV24-1, the J gene TRBJ2-3; possible D gene TRBD1, 6 bases. The CDR3 spans 13 residues. Germline CDR1 is KGHDR and CDR2 is SFDVKD. V lost 5 bases to trimming and J lost 1 base, with 6 bases between them.